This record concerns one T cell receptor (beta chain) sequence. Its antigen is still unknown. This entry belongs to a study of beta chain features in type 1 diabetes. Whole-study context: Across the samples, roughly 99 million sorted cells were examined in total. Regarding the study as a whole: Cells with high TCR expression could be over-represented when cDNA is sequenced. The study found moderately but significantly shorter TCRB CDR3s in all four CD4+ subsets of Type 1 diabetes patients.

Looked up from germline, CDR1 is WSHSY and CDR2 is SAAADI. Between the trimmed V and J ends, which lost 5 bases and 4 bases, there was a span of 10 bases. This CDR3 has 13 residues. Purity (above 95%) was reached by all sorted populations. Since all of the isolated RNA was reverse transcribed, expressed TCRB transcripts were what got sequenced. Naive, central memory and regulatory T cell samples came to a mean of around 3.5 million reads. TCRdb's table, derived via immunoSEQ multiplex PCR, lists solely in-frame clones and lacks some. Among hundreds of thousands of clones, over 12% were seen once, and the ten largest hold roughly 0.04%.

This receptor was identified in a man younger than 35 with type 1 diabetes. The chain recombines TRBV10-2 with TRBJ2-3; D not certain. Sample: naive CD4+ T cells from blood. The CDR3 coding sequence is TGCGCCAGCAGTTGGAACTCGGCAGATACGCAGTATTTT. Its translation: CASSWNSADTQYF.